This T cell receptor beta chain was captured by sequencing in a study of post-analysis software for immune sequencing data. Looking at the study overall: The study covered relapsing-remitting, secondary progressive and progressive-relapsing courses of multiple sclerosis.

This clonotype was recorded at least ten times. Its specificity is unknown. Findings and limits, study-wide: Normalized Chao1 diversity was significantly reduced in patients versus controls. Five or six TRBV segments, TRBV5-6, TRBV5-1 and TRBV20-1 among them, were found more frequent in patients than controls. Pronounced co-clustering by F measure was evident among identically batched samples.

Per the germline V gene, CDR1 is KGHDR and CDR2 is SFDVKD. With V trimmed by 3 bases and J by 5 bases, 6 bases remained unmatched. The CDR3 consists of 15 residues. Sequencing libraries made from TCR beta cDNA carried unique molecular identifiers. T cells, about 0.85 to 11 million of them, yielded roughly 0.5 million cDNA molecules. TCRdb processed the PCR reads anew with MiXCR; each CDR3 protein has one entry. The sample holds a few hundred thousand distinct CDR3 sequences, around 34% seen once. The chain combines TRBV24-1 with TRBJ2-5, with 9 bases identical to TRBD1. The origin of this receptor is a girl between 5 and 17 years old with multiple sclerosis. Sequenced input: blood. The chain's CDR3 is CATSDPGQGGETQYF. For the CDR3, the DNA is TGTGCCACCAGTGATCCGGGACAGGGTGGGGAGACCCAGTACTTC.